Listed below are T cell receptor beta chains from one sample, sequenced in a study of blood T cell repertoires in COVID-19. TCRdb's copy holds only in-frame clones and misses some; the assay was immunoSEQ multiplex PCR. The profile shows around 320,000 clones, roughly 90% of them singletons. The material sequenced was peripheral blood. The receptors shown here come from a man aged 18 to 30 with active or convalescent COVID-19. Both conserved end residues are part of each CDR3. Clone sizes are given selectively: once, few, many, or a class where the clone is expanded.

j_call clone_size v_call cdr3_aa
TRBJ1-1 NA TRBV19 CASRLDRLNTEAFF
TRBJ2-5 NA TRBV18 CASSLRDRLQETQYF
TRBJ2-5 NA TRBV6-5 CASSYLTSGETQYF
TRBJ2-7 NA TRBV7-9 CASSKNRGYEQYF
TRBJ1-5 NA TRBV29-1 CSVAGTGSQPQHF
TRBJ2-3 NA TRBV7-8 CASSPNLMVAGITDTQYF
TRBJ2-1 NA TRBV7-2 CASSFTGGNEQFF
TRBJ1-1 NA TRBV6-2/TRBV6-3 CASSPQGGAGEAFF
TRBJ1-2 NA TRBV11-2 CASSRGEGFNYGYTF
TRBJ2-7 NA TRBV5-1 CASSLVDRVGEQYF
TRBJ2-7 NA TRBV28 CASSKGAIYEQYF
TRBJ2-1 NA TRBV11-3 CASSLRGYNEQFF
TRBJ1-4 once TRBV19 CASRTGGVWAEKLFF
TRBJ1-1 NA TRBV7-9 CASSPAEGGRTEAFF
TRBJ1-3 NA TRBV4-3 CASSQSVGQRGNTIYF
TRBJ2-7 NA TRBV5-1 CASSLAGAQEQYF
TRBJ2-5 NA TRBV4-1 CASSQPGQTQYF
TRBJ2-5 few TRBV18 CASSPTAGMQETQYF
TRBJ2-3 NA TRBV9 CASSVVGRPADTQYF
TRBJ2-3 NA TRBV15 CATSLGQTNTDTQYF
TRBJ2-5 NA TRBV6-5 CASSYERGEFETQYF
TRBJ2-5 few TRBV19 CASRDRGKETQYF
TRBJ1-2 NA TRBV12-3/TRBV12-4 CASMRPGSRGYTF
TRBJ1-3 once TRBV3-1/TRBV3-2 CASSHAPTRGTIYF
TRBJ2-3 NA TRBV28 CASSTRQGSFSTDTQYF
TRBJ1-5 NA TRBV7-8 CASSLDRAYQPQHF
TRBJ2-5 NA TRBV24-1 CATSDPTPGVETQYF
TRBJ2-1 NA TRBV7-3 CASSPRGPGLAGGPSNEQFF
TRBJ2-2 once TRBV20-1 CSVSNAGELFF
TRBJ2-6 NA TRBV4-1 CASSQVLAGGQAGANVLTF
TRBJ2-7 NA TRBV4-1 CASSQGTGRIDYEQYF
TRBJ1-1 NA TRBV18 CASSPGGGVSDTEAFF
TRBJ2-7 NA TRBV6-5 CASNFGSSAYEQYF
TRBJ2-2 NA TRBV28 CASRQTPVNTGELFF
TRBJ1-1 NA TRBV14 CASSQVAGGTEAFF
TRBJ1-1 few TRBV3-1/TRBV3-2 CASSQGQNTEAFF
TRBJ2-1 NA TRBV24-1 CATSDPQAEQFF